The T cell receptor beta chain under discussion was sequenced for a study of PD-1 blockade in classical Hodgkin lymphoma. On this clone itself: Its specificity is not known.

Findings and caveats of the study: CD8+ TCR diversity did not rise significantly by C4D1, unlike CD4+. Prior therapy or disease activity may underlie the repertoire differences, whose causes remain undefined.

Profiled with immunoSEQ multiplex PCR; TCRdb holds only in-frame clones, not every one. Of over 25,000 clones listed, approximately 80% were seen once; the top ten hold under 45%. CDR1 and CDR2 from the germline V gene are SGHTA and FQGNSA. Trimming cost V 6 bases and J 1 base, with 12 bases left between them. The length of the CDR3 is 14 residues. Brentuximab vedotin exposure varied, and every patient relapsed after autologous stem cell transplantation. The sequence was collected from a human donor with classical Hodgkin lymphoma. The chain recombines TRBV7-2 with TRBJ1-1; tentatively, D is TRBD1 (6 bases). The sample here was peripheral blood mononuclear cells (PBMCs), taken before the second cycle of nivolumab. CDR3 protein: CASSTSRGNTEAFF. CDR3 bases: TGTGCCAGCAGTACATCCAGGGGGAACACTGAAGCTTTCTTT.